These 3 T cell receptor beta chains were sequenced from one sample in a study of response to subunit inactivated influenza vaccine. One entry per CDR3 protein, called by TCRdb with MiXCR from the RT-PCR reads. Of around 520,000 distinct CDR3 sequences listed, 10% to 15% were seen once; the top ten hold more than 8.5%. The specimen comprised PBMCs from blood, sampled on the day of vaccination. Source of these receptors: a man aged 50-59 years who received an inactivated influenza vaccine.

As DNA, the CDR3 is TGTGCCAGCAGCCAGAGCTGGGGCCCCCCAGATACGCAGTATTTT. Translating gives CASSQSWGPPDTQYF. The rearrangement joins TRBV11-2 to TRBJ2-3; D possibly corresponds to TRBD1 (5 bases). V lost 5 bases to trimming and J lost 4 bases, with 16 bases between them. This CDR3 region has 15 residues. Germline CDR1 SGHAT, CDR2 FQNNGV. Using reference TRBV11-2 and TRBJ2-3 for the parts outside the CDR3, the full variable domain is EAGVAQSPRYKIIEKRQSVAFWCNPISGHATLYWYQQILGQGPKLLIQFQNNGVVDDSQLPKDRFSAERLKGVDSTLKIQPAKLEDSAVYLCASSQSWGPPDTQYFGPGTRLTVL.

The V and J genes are TRBV29-1 and TRBJ2-1; D gene unclear. The CDR3 is made up of 14 amino acids. Trimming cost V 0 bases and J 0 bases, with 6 bases left between them. Germline loops: CDR1 SQVTM, CDR2 ANQGSEA. CDR3 amino acids: CSVEDGNSYNEQFF. DNA of the CDR3: TGCAGCGTTGAAGATGGAAACTCCTACAATGAGCAGTTCTTC.

V usage is TRBV3-1 and J usage is TRBJ1-1; no clear D gene. The germline V gene encodes CDR1 LGHDT and CDR2 YNNKEL (reference sequence). The CDR3 loop spans 14 amino acids. The V end lost 0 bases, the J end lost 1 base, and 6 bases lay between the germline ends. The CDR3 DNA is TGTGCCAGCAGCCAAGAGACGGAGAACACTGAAGCTTTCTTT. The encoded protein is CASSQETENTEAFF.